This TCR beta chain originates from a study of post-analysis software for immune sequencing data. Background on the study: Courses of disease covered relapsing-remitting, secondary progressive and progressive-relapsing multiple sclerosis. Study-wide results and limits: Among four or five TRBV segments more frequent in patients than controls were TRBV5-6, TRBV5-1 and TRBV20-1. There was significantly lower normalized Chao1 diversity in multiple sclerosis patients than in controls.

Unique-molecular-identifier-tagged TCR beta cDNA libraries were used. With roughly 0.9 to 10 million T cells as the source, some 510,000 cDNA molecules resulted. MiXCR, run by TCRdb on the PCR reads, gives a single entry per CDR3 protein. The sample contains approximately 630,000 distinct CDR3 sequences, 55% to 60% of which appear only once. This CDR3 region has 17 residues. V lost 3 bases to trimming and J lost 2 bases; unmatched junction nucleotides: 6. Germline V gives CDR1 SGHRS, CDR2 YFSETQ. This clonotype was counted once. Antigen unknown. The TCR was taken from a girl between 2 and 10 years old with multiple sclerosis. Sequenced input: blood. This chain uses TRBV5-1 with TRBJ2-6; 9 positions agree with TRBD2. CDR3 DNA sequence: TGCGCCAGCAGCTCGGTGTTAGCGGGAGCTGGGGCCAACGTCCTGACTTTC. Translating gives CASSSVLAGAGANVLTF.